The 3 T cell receptor beta chains given below trace back to one sample, sequenced in a study of cytomegalovirus exposure and HLA in healthy donors. A multiplex PCR was run with 60 Vbeta primers and 13 Jbeta primers. TCRdb keeps only in-frame clones here, not all; method: immunoSEQ multiplex PCR. The sample yields 150,000 to 200,000 clones, roughly 85% seen once. Sequenced: PBMCs. Receptor source: a middle-aged woman in good health and CMV-seronegative.

The chain links TRBV30 to TRBJ2-3, with D perhaps matching TRBD2 (7 bases). V was pared by 0 bases and J by 5 bases, with 15 bases between. The CDR3 is made up of 15 amino acids. Germline CDR1 reads GTSNPN; CDR2 reads SVGIG (reference sequence). CDR3 protein: CAWSVRAGAGDTQYF. CDR3 in DNA: TGTGCCTGGAGTGTACGGGCGGGGGCGGGAGATACGCAGTATTTT. Drawing the rest from reference TRBV30 and TRBJ2-3, the complete variable domain is SQTIHQWPATLVQPVGSPLSLECTVEGTSNPNLYWYRQAAGRGLQLLFYSVGIGQISSEVPQNLSASRPQDRQFILSSKKLLLSDSGFYLCAWSVRAGAGDTQYFGPGTRLTVL.

The J gene is TRBJ2-3, the V gene TRBV27, with D possibly matching TRBD2 (5 bases). The CDR3 extends over 12 amino acids. V dropped 4 bases and J dropped 6 bases, with 8 bases sitting between them. The germline CDR1 and CDR2 sequences are MNHEY and SMNVEV (reference sequence). CDR3 residues: CASSSTRDTQYF. In DNA, the CDR3 is TGTGCCAGCAGTTCTACTAGGGATACGCAGTATTTT.

In the case of this clone: Compared with germline, one end of the junction differs, possibly owing to a read error. This sequence joins TRBV28 and TRBJ1-5; D gene unclear. CDR3 length: 16 residues. CDR1 and CDR2 from the germline V gene are MDHEN and SYDVKM. For the CDR3, the DNA is TGTGTCAGCAGTTTATTTGGAGGACGCAGCAATCAGCCCCAGCATTTT. It specifies CVSSLFGGRSNQPQHF.